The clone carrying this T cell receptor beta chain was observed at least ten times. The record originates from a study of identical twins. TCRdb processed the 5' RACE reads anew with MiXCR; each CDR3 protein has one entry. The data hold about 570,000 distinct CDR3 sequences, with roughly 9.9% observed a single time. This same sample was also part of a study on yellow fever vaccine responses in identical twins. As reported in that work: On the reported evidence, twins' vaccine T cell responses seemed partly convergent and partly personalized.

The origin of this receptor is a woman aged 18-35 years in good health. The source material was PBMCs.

The CDR3: CASRPWDGAYEQYF. The CDR3 DNA reads TGTGCCAGCAGGCCATGGGACGGGGCCTACGAGCAGTACTTC. The chain uses TRBV12-3 or TRBV12-4 and TRBJ2-7; either TRBD1 or TRBD2 may fit D (5 bases each). This CDR3 spans 14 amino acids. V lost 6 bases and J 2 bases, leaving 14 bases between the germline ends.